The 3 T cell receptor beta chains below all came from one sample that was sequenced in a study of cytomegalovirus exposure and HLA in healthy donors. The study ran its PCR with 60 Vbeta and 13 Jbeta primers. Libraries were prepared by immunoSEQ multiplex PCR; TCRdb keeps only in-frame clonotypes and omits some of them. The sample includes some 120,000 clones, about four fifths of them seen just once. What was sequenced was PBMCs. The receptors originated from a woman aged 40 to 55 in good health and CMV-seropositive.

This rearrangement joins TRBV5-4 to TRBJ2-7, with D maybe TRBD1 (5 bases). Trimming shortened V by 3 bases and J by 0 bases, and 13 bases separated the two germline ends. The CDR3 extends over 15 amino acids. Looked up from germline, CDR1 is SGHNT and CDR2 is YYREEE (reference sequence). The CDR3 nucleotides read TGTGCCAGCAGCTATCGTGGGGCAGGCTCCTACGAGCAGTACTTC. Protein: CASSYRGAGSYEQYF.

This clone was counted a single time. This rearrangement joins TRBV28 to TRBJ2-7, with 7 bases that match TRBD1. Germline CDR1 and CDR2: MDHEN and SYDVKM. V shed 5 bases, J shed 3 bases, and the junction held 7 bases outside the gene matches. This CDR3 is built from 14 residues. CDR3 coding DNA: TGTGCCAGCAGTGACCGACAGGGTCGCTACGAGCAGTACTTC. Its translation is CASSDRQGRYEQYF.

The rearrangement uses TRBV7-2 and TRBJ2-5; 7 bases line up with TRBD2. V dropped 1 base and J dropped 1; count of bases not matched to a gene: 3. The CDR3 consists of 15 residues. Germline V gene data show CDR1 as SGHTA and CDR2 as FQGNSA. CDR3 bases: TGTGCCAGCAGCTTAGAGCGACTAGCCCAAGAGACCCAGTACTTC. Translation gives CASSLERLAQETQYF.